These 19 T cell receptor beta chains were sequenced from one sample in a study of cytomegalovirus exposure and HLA in healthy donors. 13 Jbeta primers and 60 Vbeta primers were used for the PCR. TCRdb's table, derived via immunoSEQ multiplex PCR, lists solely in-frame clones and lacks some. The repertoire holds 110,000 or so clones, with over 65% as singletons. The material sequenced was PBMCs. These receptors came from a woman under 30 in good health and CMV-seronegative.

This chain connects TRBV5-8 to TRBJ2-3; TRBD1 matches at 7 bases. After removal of 4 bases from V and 2 bases from J, the junction contained 7 bases not matched to a gene. The CDR3 has 15 residues. Germline V gene lookup returns CDR1 SGHTS and CDR2 YDEGEE. As DNA, the CDR3 is TGTGCCAGCAGCACTGGGGACAGTGCCACAGATACGCAGTATTTT. Its translation: CASSTGDSATDTQYF.

This chain uses TRBV10-3 with TRBJ1-1, with D perhaps TRBD1 (5 bases). The V gene lost 3 bases and the J gene lost 10 bases, with 15 bases spanning the gap. This CDR3 is built from 13 residues. Germline lookup yields CDR1 ENHRY and CDR2 SYGVKD. CDR3 residues: CAISDQSRGGAFF. CDR3 sequence (DNA): TGTGCCATCAGTGATCAATCCCGGGGGGGAGCTTTCTTT.

The chain uses TRBV12-5 and TRBJ2-3; 7 nucleotides align to TRBD2. The length of the CDR3 is 16 residues. With V trimmed by 0 bases and J by 7 bases, 10 bases remained unmatched. Germline CDR1 reads LGHNT; CDR2 reads FRNRAP. The CDR3 DNA reads TGTGCTAGTGGTTTGGTACTCAACGGGAGGTCCTATACGCAGTATTTT. Its protein is CASGLVLNGRSYTQYF.

The rearrangement joins TRBV7-9 to TRBJ2-7; 9 bases match TRBD1. Germline values: CDR1 SEHNR, CDR2 FQNEAQ (reference sequence). The V gene end was trimmed by 5 bases and the J gene end by 5 bases; junction bases not matched to a gene: 7. This CDR3 has 14 amino acids. This CDR3 reads CASSQGQGFDEQYF. In DNA form, the CDR3 reads TGTGCCAGCAGCCAGGGACAGGGTTTCGACGAGCAGTACTTC.

This chain joins TRBV28 and TRBJ2-6, with 10 bases that match TRBD1. The CDR3 runs to 18 residues. The germline CDR1 and CDR2 sequences are MDHEN and SYDVKM. The V segment lost 6 bases and the J segment 2 bases; nucleotides outside the gene matches: 10. CDR3 amino acids: CASRDPRQGATGANVLTF. CDR3 coding DNA: TGTGCCAGCAGGGATCCGAGACAGGGGGCGACTGGGGCCAACGTCCTGACTTTC.

This clone turned up a few times. V usage is TRBV4-1 and J usage is TRBJ1-5; a possible D gene is TRBD1 (6 bases). Trimming took off 5 bases at V and 1 base at J, with 12 bases between the two ends. Per germline, CDR1 MGHRA and CDR2 YSYEKL. CDR3 size: 15 residues. The CDR3 protein is CASSTHRDSNQPQHF. Written as DNA, the CDR3 is TGCGCCAGCAGCACACACAGGGACAGCAATCAGCCCCAGCATTTT.

This rearrangement joins TRBV7-9 to TRBJ2-7; TRBD2 is a possible D gene (5 bases). V dropped 2 bases and J dropped 6 bases, with 23 bases sitting between them. The CDR3 has 17 amino acids. CDR1 and CDR2 from the germline V gene are SEHNR and FQNEAQ (reference sequence). The CDR3 region is CASSLTSSTIPGGEQYV. CDR3 in DNA: TGTGCCAGCAGCTTAACCTCTTCGACAATCCCAGGAGGCGAGCAGTACGTC.

This clone was found a few times. Other nucleotide sequences from this sample produce the same CDR3. This rearrangement joins TRBV10-1 to TRBJ2-3; 7 nucleotides line up with TRBD2. The CDR3 totals 14 residues. The V and J ends lost 2 bases and 1 base, in that order; junction bases with no gene match: 0. The V gene's germline CDR1 is WNHNN and CDR2 SYGVQD (reference sequence). The CDR3 is CASSEREGTDTQYF. In DNA form, the CDR3 reads TGCGCCAGCAGTGAGCGGGAGGGCACAGATACGCAGTATTTT.

The chain employs TRBV19 and TRBJ1-5; a possible D gene is TRBD1 (6 bases). CDR3 length equals 13 residues. Between the trimmed V and J ends, which lost 5 bases and 4 bases, there was a span of 9 bases. Germline V CDR1 and CDR2: LNHDA, SQIVND (reference sequence). The CDR3 bases are TGTGCCAGTAGTGCCGACAGGAATCAGCCCCAGCATTTT. Residues: CASSADRNQPQHF.

The chain is built from TRBV7-2 and TRBJ1-1, with no clear D. Looked up from germline, CDR1 is SGHTA and CDR2 is FQGNSA. With 2 bases removed from V and 2 bases from J, the gap between germline ends came to 6 bases. The CDR3 is made up of 13 amino acids. CDR3 residues: CASSLYLNTEAFF. Here the CDR3 DNA reads TGTGCCAGCAGCTTATACCTAAACACTGAAGCTTTCTTT.

The CDR3 DNA is TGTGCCAGCAGCACTTCACAGGGATACGAGCAGTACGTC. It specifies CASSTSQGYEQYV. V is TRBV7-2 and J is TRBJ2-7; weak D call: TRBD1 (6 bases). Germline values: CDR1 SGHTA, CDR2 FQGNSA. This CDR3 is 13 amino acids long. V was trimmed by 5 bases and J by 4 bases, leaving 12 bases between them.

The V and J genes are TRBV7-9 and TRBJ2-5, with a possible D match to TRBD2 (6 bases). The CDR3 covers 14 residues. Deletions cut 1 base from V and 5 bases from J, with 11 bases between. Germline CDR1 and CDR2: SEHNR and FQNEAQ (reference sequence). The CDR3, as DNA: TGTGCCAGCAGCTTAGTAGCAGGGAGGGAGACCCAGTACTTC. Protein: CASSLVAGRETQYF.

This chain uses TRBV12-1 with TRBJ2-7; TRBD2 is the table's D call, not checked against the DNA. TRBV12-1 is assigned pseudogene status. The CDR3 length is 15 residues. The CDR3 here is CASSFSLSGVCEQYV. The CDR3 region has the DNA TGTGCCAGCAGCTTTAGTCTGTCTGGAGTGTGTGAGCAGTACGTC.

V and J are TRBV7-2 and TRBJ1-2; D is possibly TRBD1 (5 bases). Germline V gene data show CDR1 as SGHTA and CDR2 as FQGNSA. The CDR3 has 17 amino acids. Trimming left V 0 bases short and J 1 base short, with 15 bases between. The CDR3 reads CASSLAPPAGGNYGYTF. In DNA form, the CDR3 reads TGTGCCAGCAGCTTAGCGCCTCCAGCCGGGGGTAACTATGGCTACACCTTC.

The chain uses TRBV18 and TRBJ1-2; 7 bases match TRBD1. Per the germline V gene, CDR1 is KGHSH and CDR2 is LQKENI. J lost 3 bases, V lost 3 bases, and 1 base had no gene match. The CDR3 loop spans 13 amino acids. CDR3 protein: CASSPDRDYGYTF. The CDR3 region has the DNA TGTGCCAGCTCACCCGACAGGGACTATGGCTACACCTTC.

This clone was recorded once. The genes are TRBV27 and TRBJ2-7; D gene ambiguous. V dropped 5 bases and J dropped 1 base, with 15 bases sitting between them. Germline assignment: CDR1 MNHEY and CDR2 SMNVEV (reference sequence). CDR3 length: 15 residues. CDR3 sequence reads: CASSPYLLVSYEQYF. CDR3 DNA sequence: TGTGCCAGCAGTCCATACTTACTCGTATCCTACGAGCAGTACTTC.

The genes are TRBV5-8 and TRBJ1-1, with TRBD1 matching 10 bases. Germline V gives CDR1 SGHTS, CDR2 YDEGEE. The ends lost 2 bases at V and 0 bases at J; junction bases unmatched: 13. The CDR3 is made up of 19 amino acids. The CDR3 coding sequence is TGTGCCAGCAGCTTTCGCCTCTGGACAGGGGGTGCCATGAACACTGAAGCTTTCTTT. Protein sequence: CASSFRLWTGGAMNTEAFF.

The CDR3 loop reads CASSSAGDLHQPQHF. Here the CDR3 DNA reads TGTGCCAGCAGTTCGGCAGGGGATTTGCATCAGCCCCAGCATTTT. The J gene is TRBJ1-5, the V gene TRBV6-5, with D possibly TRBD1 on 6 matching bases. V gave up 4 bases and J gave up 5 bases, with 15 bases separating them. The CDR3 is made up of 15 amino acids. Germline-derived CDR1 and CDR2 are MNHEY and SVGAGI.

This chain joins TRBV13 and TRBJ2-6, with D possibly matching TRBD2 (5 bases). Trimming removed 4 bases at V and 0 bases at J, with 10 bases between. The CDR3 sequence is 16 residues long. Germline loops: CDR1 PRHDT, CDR2 FYEKMQ (reference sequence). The CDR3 spells CASSSQRVSGANVLTF. As DNA, the CDR3 is TGTGCCAGCAGCTCCCAGAGGGTCTCTGGGGCCAACGTCCTGACTTTC. The variable domain in full, completed from reference TRBV13 and TRBJ2-6, reads AAGVIQSPRHLIKEKRETATLKCYPIPRHDTVYWYQQGPGQDPQFLISFYEKMQSDKGSIPDRFSAQQFSDYHSELNMSSLELGDSALYFCASSSQRVSGANVLTFGAGSRLTVL.